This paragraph reports one TCR beta chain. CDR1 is SGHAT, CDR2 FQNNGV, per germline. The junction had 9 bases not matched to a gene; V was cut back by 4 bases and J by 1 base. The length of the CDR3 is 17 residues. These data come from a study of blood T cell repertoires in COVID-19. TCRdb's copy holds only in-frame clones and misses some; the assay was immunoSEQ multiplex PCR. The sample records 200,000 or so clones, about 85% being singletons. This sequence was found in a man between 65 and 85 years old with active or convalescent COVID-19. The sequencing sample was made of peripheral blood. This chain joins TRBV11-2 and TRBJ2-1, with 8 bases aligning to TRBD2. The CDR3 loop reads CASSSSPGTRSYNEQFF. In nucleotides, the CDR3 is TGTGCCAGCAGCTCATCTCCTGGGACTAGATCCTACAATGAGCAGTTCTTC.